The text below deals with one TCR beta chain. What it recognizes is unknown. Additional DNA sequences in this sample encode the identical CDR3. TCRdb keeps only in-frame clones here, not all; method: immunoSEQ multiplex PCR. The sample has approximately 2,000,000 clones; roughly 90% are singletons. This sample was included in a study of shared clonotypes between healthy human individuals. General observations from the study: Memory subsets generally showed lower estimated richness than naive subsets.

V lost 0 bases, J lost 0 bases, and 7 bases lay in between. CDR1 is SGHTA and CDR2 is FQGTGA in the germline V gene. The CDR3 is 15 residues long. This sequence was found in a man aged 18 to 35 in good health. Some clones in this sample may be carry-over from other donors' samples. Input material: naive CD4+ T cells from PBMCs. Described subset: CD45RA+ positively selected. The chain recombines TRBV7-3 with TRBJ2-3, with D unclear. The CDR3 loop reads CASSLTGQSTDTQYF. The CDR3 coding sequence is TGTGCCAGCAGCTTAACCGGGCAGAGCACAGATACGCAGTATTTT.